The T cell receptor (beta chain) under discussion was sequenced for a study of breast tumors, draining lymph nodes, adjacent tissues. Study conclusions and caveats: That most tumor T cells come from lymph nodes remained unproven. Findings are consistent with lymph node origin and intratumoral expansion of most tumor T cells. Tumors had less TCR diversity than lymph nodes, more than nontumor tissue. Luminal-like breast cancer showed significantly higher tumor–nontumor repertoire similarity than basal-like.

TCRdb independently ran MiXCR on the multiplex PCR reads; one entry per CDR3 protein. The sample holds approximately 7,100 distinct CDR3 sequences, around 70% seen once. Germline loops: CDR1 ENHRY, CDR2 SYGVKD. V dropped 2 bases and J dropped 4; count of bases not matched to a gene: 16. The CDR3 runs 18 residues. A note on this clonotype: Its cognate antigen is unknown.

The chain links TRBV10-3 to TRBJ1-2; TRBD1 matches 7 bases. The clonotype comes from a female donor with breast cancer. Some clones in this sample may be carry-over from other donors' samples. Sequenced input: tumor-adjacent breast tissue. CDR3 sequence reads: CAISEVGTARGIFYGYTF. CDR3 sequence (DNA): TGTGCCATCAGTGAGGTCGGGACAGCCAGAGGGATTTTCTATGGCTACACCTTC.